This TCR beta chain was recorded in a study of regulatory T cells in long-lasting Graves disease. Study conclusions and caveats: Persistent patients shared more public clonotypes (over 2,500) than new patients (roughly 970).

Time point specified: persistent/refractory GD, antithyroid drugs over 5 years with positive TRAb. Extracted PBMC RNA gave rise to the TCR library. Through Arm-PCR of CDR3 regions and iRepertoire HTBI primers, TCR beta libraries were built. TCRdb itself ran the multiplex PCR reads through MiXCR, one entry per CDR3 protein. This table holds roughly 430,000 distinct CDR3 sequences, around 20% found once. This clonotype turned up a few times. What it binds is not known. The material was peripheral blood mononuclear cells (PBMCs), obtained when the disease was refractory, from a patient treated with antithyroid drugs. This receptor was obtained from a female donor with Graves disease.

The CDR3 sequence is CATSRDPPERGAWDEQYF. In DNA, the CDR3 is TGTGCCACCAGCAGAGATCCGCCCGAGCGGGGGGCGTGGGACGAGCAGTACTTC. V gene TRBV15 combines with J gene TRBJ2-7; 9 positions agree with TRBD2. J was trimmed by 5 bases and V by 0 bases; bases with no gene match: 14. The germline gives CDR1 LNHNV, CDR2 YYDKDF (reference sequence). The CDR3 contains 18 residues.